These 23 T cell receptor beta chains were all obtained from the same sample, sequenced in a study of blood T cell repertoires in COVID-19. Measured with immunoSEQ multiplex PCR; TCRdb has only the in-frame clones, and not every one. The sample lists over 70,000 clones, approximately 89% seen once, with 8.5% to 14% in the top ten. The sample comprised peripheral blood. These receptors all come from an elderly man with acute or convalescent COVID-19.

In DNA, the CDR3 is TGTGCCAGCTCACCTACAGATCTCGGGGCCAACGTCCTGACTTTC. Translated: CASSPTDLGANVLTF. The rearrangement joins TRBV18 to TRBJ2-6, with D uncertain. V lost 3 bases, J lost 4 bases, and 10 bases lay in between. The CDR3 contains 15 residues. CDR1 is KGHSH and CDR2 is LQKENI in the germline V gene.

The sample holds a few counts of this clone. V usage is TRBV11-2 and J usage is TRBJ1-2; 7 nucleotides line up with TRBD1. Germline CDR1 and CDR2: SGHAT and FQNNGV. The CDR3 spans 14 residues. With V trimmed by 7 bases and J by 7 bases, 12 bases remained unmatched. The CDR3 region is CASTNSWDSGGYTF. CDR3 nucleotides: TGTGCCAGCACCAATAGCTGGGACAGTGGTGGCTACACCTTC.

The chain is built from TRBV4-3 and TRBJ2-7; D is possibly TRBD2 (5 bases). Germline lookup yields CDR1 LGHNA and CDR2 YSLEER. This CDR3 spans 17 amino acids. Trimming pared 0 bases from V and 0 bases from J, leaving 15 bases between. CDR3 sequence: CASSQDELGSSSYEQYF. CDR3 DNA: TGCGCCAGCAGCCAAGATGAACTAGGGAGTAGCTCCTACGAGCAGTACTTC.

Concerning this clone itself: The germline gene is not matched at one end of the junction; a read error may be the cause. J is TRBJ1-1 and V is TRBV6-1; D possibly corresponds to TRBD1 (6 bases). Looked up from germline, CDR1 is MNHNS and CDR2 is SASEGT. CDR3 length: 14 amino acids. This chain's CDR3 is CASTERGWETEAFF. CDR3 nucleotide sequence: TGTGCCAGCACTGAAAGGGGGTGGGAAACTGAAGCTTTCTTT.

The rearrangement uses TRBV19 and TRBJ1-4; 10 nucleotides align to TRBD1. V lost 3 bases to trimming and J lost 7 bases; unmatched junction nucleotides: 2. The CDR3 runs 14 residues. CDR1 LNHDA and CDR2 SQIVND come from the germline V gene (reference sequence). DNA for the CDR3: TGTGCCAGTAGTATGGGACAGGGGTCTGAAAAACTGTTTTTT. As protein: CASSMGQGSEKLFF.

J is TRBJ2-7 and V is TRBV27; TRBD1 matches at 10 bases. The V and J ends lost 7 bases and 5 bases, in that order; junction bases with no gene match: 8. The CDR3 length is 14 residues. Germline-derived CDR1 and CDR2 are MNHEY and SMNVEV (reference sequence). For the CDR3, the DNA is TGTGCCAGCAATTCCGGGACAGGGGCAGACGAGCAGTACTTC. Translating gives CASNSGTGADEQYF.

The chain carries TRBV20-1 and TRBJ2-3, with 7 bases fitting TRBD2. Germline V gene sequence: CDR1 DFQATT, CDR2 SNEGSKA (reference sequence). This CDR3 has 15 amino acids. The J segment lost 2 bases and the V segment lost 3 bases, leaving 8 bases of the junction unmatched. The CDR3 DNA reads TGCAGTGCTAGTAAGGGCGGGGGAGTCACAGATACGCAGTATTTT. Residues: CSASKGGGVTDTQYF.

This clone appeared a few times. V is TRBV5-6 and J is TRBJ2-7; 7 bases are a match to TRBD1. V shed 3 bases and J 4 bases; nucleotides not matched to a gene: 1. This CDR3 has 12 amino acids. Germline V gene data show CDR1 as SGHDT and CDR2 as YYEEEE. DNA of the CDR3: TGTGCCAGCAGCTGGGGACAGTACGAGCAGTACTTC. This encodes CASSWGQYEQYF.

The CDR3 DNA is TGTGCCAGCCCGGGACAGCCCACCTACAATGAGCAGTTCTTC. Translation: CASPGQPTYNEQFF. V and J are TRBV27 and TRBJ2-1, with TRBD1 identical over 7 bases. Germline CDR1 is MNHEY and CDR2 is SMNVEV (reference sequence). CDR3 length: 14 amino acids. V lost 8 bases to trimming and J lost 2 bases; unmatched junction nucleotides: 6.

Regarding this clone: The junction departs from the called germline gene at one end, perhaps through a read error. The chain links TRBV24-1 to TRBJ2-1; D is unresolved. The CDR3 sequence is 14 residues long. From germline, CDR1 is KGHDR and CDR2 SFDVKD. The CDR3 nucleotides are TGTGCCACCAGTGCTCCTCCCTCCGACAATGAGCAGTTCTTC. This gives the protein CATSAPPSDNEQFF.

The gene calls are TRBV5-4 and TRBJ2-7; maybe TRBD1 (6 bases). The CDR3 extends over 14 amino acids. V lost 0 bases and J 6 bases, leaving 13 bases between the germline ends. The germline V gene encodes CDR1 SGHNT and CDR2 YYREEE (reference sequence). CDR3 amino acids: CASSLASGGSEQYF. CDR3 DNA sequence: TGTGCCAGCAGCTTGGCTTCTGGGGGCAGCGAGCAGTACTTC.

This chain connects TRBV15 to TRBJ1-5; 8 bases line up with TRBD1. The CDR3 has 14 amino acids. Looked up from germline, CDR1 is LNHNV and CDR2 is YYDKDF (reference sequence). The V gene end was trimmed by 2 bases and the J gene end by 6 bases; junction bases not matched to a gene: 3. In DNA, the CDR3 is TGTGCCACCAGCAGACAGGGGGCAGGTCAGCCCCAGCATTTT. Its translation: CATSRQGAGQPQHF.

The chain is built from TRBV19 and TRBJ1-5; D uncertain. Germline values: CDR1 LNHDA, CDR2 SQIVND (reference sequence). This CDR3 region has 14 residues. Deletions cut 7 bases from V and 4 bases from J, with 14 bases between. CDR3 in DNA: TGTGCCAGTACCCCATTGGCGGATAATCAGCCCCAGCATTTT. This encodes CASTPLADNQPQHF. The whole variable domain, remainder taken from reference TRBV19 and TRBJ1-5, is DGGITQSPKYLFRKEGQNVTLSCEQNLNHDAMYWYRQDPGQGLRLIYYSQIVNDFQKGDIAEGYSVSREKKESFPLTVTSAQKNPTAFYLCASTPLADNQPQHFGDGTRLSIL.

This clone was counted a single time. V usage is TRBV19 and J usage is TRBJ1-1, with D possibly being TRBD1 (6 bases). V dropped 5 bases and J dropped 5 bases, with 15 bases sitting between them. The CDR3 runs 14 residues. Germline values: CDR1 LNHDA, CDR2 SQIVND (reference sequence). The CDR3 nucleotides read TGTGCCAGTAGTGTACAGGGTTTGGGGACTGAAGCTTTCTTT. Translated: CASSVQGLGTEAFF. The whole variable domain, filled in from reference TRBV19 and TRBJ1-1, reads DGGITQSPKYLFRKEGQNVTLSCEQNLNHDAMYWYRQDPGQGLRLIYYSQIVNDFQKGDIAEGYSVSREKKESFPLTVTSAQKNPTAFYLCASSVQGLGTEAFFGQGTRLTVV.

CDR3 sequence (DNA): TGTGCCAGCAGCCCCCTCGGAGGGGGCGCAAACACCGGGGAGCTGTTTTTT. Amino acid sequence: CASSPLGGGANTGELFF. The chain uses TRBV9 and TRBJ2-2, with D possibly matching TRBD1 (7 bases). Germline CDR1 and CDR2: SGDLS and YYNGEE. Trimming took 4 bases from V and 2 from J, leaving 18 bases between them. The length of the CDR3 is 17 residues.

The genes are TRBV24-1 and TRBJ1-2; 11 positions agree with TRBD1. V lost 4 bases to trimming and J lost 2 bases; unmatched junction nucleotides: 5. The CDR3 length is 16 residues. CDR1 KGHDR and CDR2 SFDVKD come from the germline V gene. CDR3: CATSEAGTGGNYGYTF. The DNA for the CDR3 is TGTGCCACCAGTGAGGCAGGGACAGGGGGAAACTATGGCTACACCTTC.

CDR3 DNA sequence: TGTGCCAGCTCGGGTGGGACAGCCTACAATGAGCAGTTCTTC. Translating gives CASSGGTAYNEQFF. V usage is TRBV18 and J usage is TRBJ2-1; 7 bases match TRBD1. Germline CDR1 and CDR2: KGHSH and LQKENI. The length of the CDR3 is 14 residues. With V trimmed by 6 bases and J by 2 bases, 4 bases remained unmatched.

The chain employs TRBV10-2 and TRBJ1-2; TRBD1 agrees at 9 bases. Germline CDR1 and CDR2: WSHSY and SAAADI. This CDR3 comprises 13 residues. V lost 6 bases and J lost 7; bases outside the gene matches: 6. The CDR3 region has the DNA TGCGCCAGCAGCCAGGACAGGGGAGGTGGCTACACCTTC. Protein sequence: CASSQDRGGGYTF.

The chain recombines TRBV20-1 with TRBJ2-7; no definite D call. The V gene's germline CDR1 is DFQATT and CDR2 SNEGSKA (reference sequence). This CDR3 comprises 11 residues. The ends were cut back, 3 bases at V and 5 bases at J, with 8 bases in the middle. The CDR3 spells CSASDVDEQYF. CDR3 in DNA: TGCAGTGCTAGTGACGTTGACGAGCAGTACTTC.

The chain carries TRBV12-3 or TRBV12-4 and TRBJ1-1, with D unclear. Trimming took 4 bases from V and 0 from J, leaving 6 bases between them. The CDR3 contains 13 residues. The CDR3, as DNA: TGTGCCAGCAGTTATCAGTTGAACACTGAAGCTTTCTTT. Its protein is CASSYQLNTEAFF.

The chain combines TRBV19 with TRBJ2-4; 8 bases fit TRBD1. V lost 5 bases and J lost 0; bases outside the gene matches: 12. CDR3 length equals 18 residues. CDR1 is LNHDA and CDR2 is SQIVND in the germline V gene (reference sequence). For the CDR3, the DNA is TGTGCCAGTAGTCCCCGGGACAGGCAACTACTAGCCAAAAACATTCAGTACTTC. It is translated as CASSPRDRQLLAKNIQYF.

The V gene is TRBV9, the J gene TRBJ1-5; D remains unclear. Trimming removed 3 bases at V and 0 bases at J, with 10 bases between. Germline lookup yields CDR1 SGDLS and CDR2 YYNGEE. This CDR3 comprises 15 residues. The CDR3 loop reads CASSARGYSNQPQHF. CDR3 in DNA: TGTGCCAGCAGCGCAAGAGGGTATAGCAATCAGCCCCAGCATTTT. Combining the CDR3 with reference TRBV9 and TRBJ1-5 gives the whole variable domain DSGVTQTPKHLITATGQRVTLRCSPRSGDLSVYWYQQSLDQGLQFLIQYYNGEERAKGNILERFSAQQFPDLHSELNLSSLELGDSALYFCASSARGYSNQPQHFGDGTRLSIL.

V usage is TRBV3-1 (or the pseudogene TRBV3-2) and J usage is TRBJ2-3, with 9 positions matching TRBD2. The CDR3 loop spans 16 amino acids. Trimming took 1 base from V and 4 from J; bases not matched to a gene: 6. Germline CDR1 reads LGHDT; CDR2 reads YNNKEL (reference sequence). CDR3 coding DNA: TGTGCCAGCAGCCAAGCGATTAGCGGGAGCCCAGATACGCAGTATTTT. Translating it yields CASSQAISGSPDTQYF.